A single sample is the source of the 13 T cell receptor beta chains below, sequenced in a study of control samples from healthy donors and cancer patients. Generated by immunoSEQ multiplex PCR, the TCRdb table keeps only in-frame clones and is missing some. The table lists 170,000 or so clones, around 92% of them singletons. Sequencing used blood. These receptors originate from a woman in her thirties or forties in good health.

The genes are TRBV5-1 and TRBJ1-2, with 9 nucleotides matching TRBD1. The CDR3 runs to 14 residues. Unmatched junction bases numbered 3, after V lost 2 bases and J lost 4 bases. Germline V gene data show CDR1 as SGHRS and CDR2 as YFSETQ. The CDR3 loop reads CASSFTGGSYGYTF. The CDR3, as DNA: TGCGCCAGCAGCTTCACAGGGGGCAGCTATGGCTACACCTTC.

V is TRBV7-9 and J is TRBJ1-3; D is perhaps TRBD1 (5 bases). The CDR3 loop spans 14 amino acids. The germline V and J ends were trimmed by 2 bases and 3 bases, with 8 bases remaining between them. CDR1 SEHNR and CDR2 FQNEAQ come from the germline V gene (reference sequence). The CDR3 DNA follows: TGTGCCAGCAGCTTACAGGGAGGTGGAAACACCATATATTTT. Its translation is CASSLQGGGNTIYF.

The CDR3 sequence: CASSFGEETQYF. CDR3 nucleotide sequence: TGTGCCAGCAGCTTTGGGGAAGAGACCCAGTACTTC. This chain connects TRBV7-6 to TRBJ2-5; no definite D call. Trimming pared 3 bases from V and 3 bases from J, leaving 5 bases between. The CDR3 extends over 12 amino acids. Germline CDR1 is SGHVS and CDR2 is FNYEAQ.

The chain employs TRBV19 and TRBJ1-1, with D perhaps matching TRBD1 (5 bases). The length of the CDR3 is 14 residues. Germline V lookup: CDR1 LNHDA, CDR2 SQIVND (reference sequence). V shed 6 bases and J shed 4 bases, with 15 bases lying between them. CDR3 amino acids: CASRPVEGPTEAFF. Written as DNA, the CDR3 is TGTGCCAGTAGACCCGTCGAGGGGCCCACTGAAGCTTTCTTT.

This clone turned up a few times. The chain is built from TRBV6-1 and TRBJ2-1, with D unresolved. The ends were cut back, 2 bases at V and 1 base at J, with 12 bases in the middle. The germline gives CDR1 MNHNS, CDR2 SASEGT. The CDR3 length is 16 residues. CDR3 sequence reads: CASSELIGSSYNEQFF. Here the CDR3 DNA reads TGTGCCAGCAGTGAACTTATCGGGTCATCCTACAATGAGCAGTTCTTC.

The V and J genes are TRBV5-1 and TRBJ2-7; 9 bases agree with TRBD1. The germline gives CDR1 SGHRS, CDR2 YFSETQ. The CDR3 covers 14 residues. V shed 2 bases, J shed 6 bases, and the junction held 6 bases outside the gene matches. CDR3 nucleotides: TGCGCCAGCAGCTTAACAGGGGGCGCGTCCGAGCAGTACTTC. Amino acids: CASSLTGGASEQYF.

This chain links TRBV7-6 with TRBJ1-6; TRBD1 aligns across 8 bases. The CDR3 has 15 residues. V was clipped by 1 base and J by 4 bases; unmatched bases: 0. The germline V gene encodes CDR1 SGHVS and CDR2 FNYEAQ. The CDR3 loop is CASSLGTGYNSPLHF. In DNA form, the CDR3 reads TGTGCCAGCAGCTTAGGGACAGGGTATAATTCACCCCTCCACTTT. Looking up the rest from reference TRBV7-6 and TRBJ1-6 gives the full variable domain: GAGVSQSPRYKVTKRGQDVALRCDPISGHVSLYWYRQALGQGPEFLTYFNYEAQQDKSGLPNDRFSAERPEGSISTLTIQRTEQRDSAMYRCASSLGTGYNSPLHFGNGTRLTVT.

The V gene is TRBV4-1, the J gene TRBJ1-1; D is unclear. V was cut by 0 bases and J by 5 bases, with 19 bases left in between. CDR1 is MGHRA, CDR2 YSYEKL, per germline. CDR3 length equals 17 residues. Here the CDR3 reads CASSQEELPGGRTEAFF. Written as DNA, the CDR3 is TGCGCCAGCAGCCAAGAGGAATTGCCGGGTGGGAGGACTGAAGCTTTCTTT.

This sequence joins TRBV6-6 and TRBJ2-3, with a possible D match to TRBD1 (5 bases). Trimming cost V 9 bases and J 4 bases, with 20 bases left between them. CDR1 is MNHNY and CDR2 is SVGAGI in the germline V gene (reference sequence). CDR3 size: 15 residues. CDR3 protein: CASSTQGNLADTQYF. The CDR3 DNA sequence: TGTGCCAGTTCCACCCAGGGCAATTTGGCAGATACGCAGTATTTT.

The V call is TRBV13, the J call TRBJ1-3, with D perhaps TRBD1 (5 bases). The V and J ends lost 2 bases and 2 bases respectively, with 13 bases between them. The V gene's germline CDR1 is PRHDT and CDR2 FYEKMQ (reference sequence). The CDR3 runs 16 residues. In DNA form, the CDR3 reads TGTGCCAGCAGCTTAACCCCCCGGGGGACTGGAAACACCATATATTTT. It is translated as CASSLTPRGTGNTIYF. Complete variable domain (other parts from reference TRBV13 and TRBJ1-3): AAGVIQSPRHLIKEKRETATLKCYPIPRHDTVYWYQQGPGQDPQFLISFYEKMQSDKGSIPDRFSAQQFSDYHSELNMSSLELGDSALYFCASSLTPRGTGNTIYFGEGSWLTVV.

The chain employs TRBV5-6 and TRBJ1-5, with D unclear. The CDR3 runs 14 residues. V shed 0 bases and J shed 2 bases, with 6 bases lying between them. Germline V gene sequence: CDR1 SGHDT, CDR2 YYEEEE. The CDR3 coding sequence is TGTGCCAGCAGCTTGGGAATGGGCAATCAGCCCCAGCATTTT. It encodes CASSLGMGNQPQHF.

The V and J genes are TRBV3-1 (or the pseudogene TRBV3-2) and TRBJ2-3; no definite D call. Germline V gene data show CDR1 as LGHDT and CDR2 as YNNKEL (reference sequence). This CDR3 has 14 residues. Trimming removed 0 bases from V and 0 bases from J, with 4 bases in between. CDR3 region: CASSQDLSTDTQYF. DNA of the CDR3: TGTGCCAGCAGCCAAGATTTGAGCACAGATACGCAGTATTTT.

This clone was seen only a few times. CDR3 loop: CASSGSGTGLFQPQHF. The CDR3 DNA reads as TGTGCCAGCAGCGGATCCGGGACAGGACTATTTCAGCCCCAGCATTTT. The genes are TRBV25-1 and TRBJ1-5, with 8 nucleotides matching TRBD1. The length of the CDR3 is 16 residues. Germline V gene lookup returns CDR1 MGHDK and CDR2 SYGVNS. V shed 6 bases and J 6 bases; nucleotides not matched to a gene: 13.